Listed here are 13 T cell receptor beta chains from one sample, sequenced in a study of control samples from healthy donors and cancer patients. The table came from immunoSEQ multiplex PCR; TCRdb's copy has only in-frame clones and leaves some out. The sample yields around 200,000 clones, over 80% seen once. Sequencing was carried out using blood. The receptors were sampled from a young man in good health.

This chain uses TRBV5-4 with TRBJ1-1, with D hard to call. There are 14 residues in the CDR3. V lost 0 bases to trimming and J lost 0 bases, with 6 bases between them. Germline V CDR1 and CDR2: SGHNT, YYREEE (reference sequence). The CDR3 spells CASSLETVNTEAFF. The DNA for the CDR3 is TGTGCCAGCAGCTTGGAGACGGTGAACACTGAAGCTTTCTTT.

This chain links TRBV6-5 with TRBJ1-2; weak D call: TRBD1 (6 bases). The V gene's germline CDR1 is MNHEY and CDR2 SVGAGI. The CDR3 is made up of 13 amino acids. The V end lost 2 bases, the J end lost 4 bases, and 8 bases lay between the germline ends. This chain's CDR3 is CASSYGGLYGYTF. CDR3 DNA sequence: TGTGCCAGCAGTTACGGGGGGCTCTATGGCTACACCTTC.

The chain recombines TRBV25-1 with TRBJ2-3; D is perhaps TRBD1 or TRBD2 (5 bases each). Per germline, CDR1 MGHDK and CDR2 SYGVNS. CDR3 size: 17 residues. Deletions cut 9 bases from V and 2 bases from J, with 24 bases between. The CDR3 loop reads CASGFRGRGYDTDTQYF. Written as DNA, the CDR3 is TGTGCCAGTGGTTTTCGGGGACGCGGGTATGACACAGATACGCAGTATTTT.

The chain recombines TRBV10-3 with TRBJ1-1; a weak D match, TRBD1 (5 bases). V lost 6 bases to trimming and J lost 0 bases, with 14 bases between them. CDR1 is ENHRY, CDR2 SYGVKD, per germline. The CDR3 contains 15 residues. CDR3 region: CAIRQAGRVNTEAFF. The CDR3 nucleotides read TGTGCCATCAGACAGGCAGGGCGTGTGAACACTGAAGCTTTCTTT.

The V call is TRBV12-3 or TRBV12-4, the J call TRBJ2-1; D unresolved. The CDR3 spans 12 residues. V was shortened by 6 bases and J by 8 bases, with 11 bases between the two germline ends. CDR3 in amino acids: CASSPGGYEQFF. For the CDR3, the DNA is TGTGCCAGCAGCCCCGGTGGCTATGAGCAGTTCTTC.

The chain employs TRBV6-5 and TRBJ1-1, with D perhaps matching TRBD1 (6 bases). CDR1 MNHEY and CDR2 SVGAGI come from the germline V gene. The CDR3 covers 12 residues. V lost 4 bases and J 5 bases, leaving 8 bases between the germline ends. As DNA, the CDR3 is TGTGCCAGCAGTTTAGGGACAACTGAAGCTTTCTTT. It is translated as CASSLGTTEAFF.

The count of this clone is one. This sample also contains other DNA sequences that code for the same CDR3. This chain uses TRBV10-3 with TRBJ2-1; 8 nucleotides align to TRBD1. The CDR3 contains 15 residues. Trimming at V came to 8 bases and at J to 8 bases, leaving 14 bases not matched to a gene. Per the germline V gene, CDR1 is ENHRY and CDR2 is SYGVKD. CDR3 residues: CAIGPGGGSGDEQFF. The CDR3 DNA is TGTGCCATCGGGCCAGGGGGCGGTTCGGGGGATGAGCAGTTCTTC.

The CDR3 DNA sequence: TGTGCCAGCCAAGCCCGGGGGGGCCAAGAGACCCAGTACTTC. The encoded protein is CASQARGGQETQYF. The chain couples TRBV6-6 to TRBJ2-5; 8 bases are a match to TRBD2. Germline CDR1 reads MNHNY; CDR2 reads SVGAGI (reference sequence). The CDR3 is 14 residues long. Trimming took 8 bases from V and 1 from J; bases not matched to a gene: 6.

The CDR3 sequence: CASLKPTSTPYEQYF. CDR3 DNA sequence: TGTGCCAGCTTGAAGCCGACCTCCACCCCCTACGAGCAGTACTTC. The J gene is TRBJ2-7, the V gene TRBV2; D not resolved. CDR3 size: 15 residues. Germline CDR1 is SNHLY and CDR2 is FYNNEI. V shed 8 bases and J shed 2 bases, with 19 bases lying between them.

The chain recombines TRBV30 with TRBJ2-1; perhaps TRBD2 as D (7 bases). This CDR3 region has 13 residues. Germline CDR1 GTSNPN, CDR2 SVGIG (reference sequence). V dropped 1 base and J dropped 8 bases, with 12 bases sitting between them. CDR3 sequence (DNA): TGTGCCTGGAGTGGGAGGGGGGGCCATGAGCAGTTCTTC. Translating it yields CAWSGRGGHEQFF.

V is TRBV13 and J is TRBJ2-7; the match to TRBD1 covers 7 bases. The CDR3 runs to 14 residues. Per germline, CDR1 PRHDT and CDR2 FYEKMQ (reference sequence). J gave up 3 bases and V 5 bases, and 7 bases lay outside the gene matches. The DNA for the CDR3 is TGTGCCAGCAGCGCCCGGGACAGAATCTACGAGCAGTACTTC. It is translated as CASSARDRIYEQYF.

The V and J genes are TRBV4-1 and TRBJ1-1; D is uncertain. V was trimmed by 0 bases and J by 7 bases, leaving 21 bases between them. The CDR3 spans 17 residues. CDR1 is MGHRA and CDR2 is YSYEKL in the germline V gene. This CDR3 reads CASSQDSFSTHSGEAFF. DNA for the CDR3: TGCGCCAGCAGCCAAGATTCGTTCAGTACTCACTCGGGTGAAGCTTTCTTT.

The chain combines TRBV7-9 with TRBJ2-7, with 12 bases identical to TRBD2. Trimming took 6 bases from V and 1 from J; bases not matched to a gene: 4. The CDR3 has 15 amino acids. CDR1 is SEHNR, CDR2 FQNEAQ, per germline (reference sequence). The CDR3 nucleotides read TGTGCCAGCAGTCCAACTAGCGGGGGGTCCTACGAGCAGTACTTC. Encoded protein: CASSPTSGGSYEQYF.